The 5 T cell receptor beta chains below all came from one sample that was sequenced in a study of cytomegalovirus exposure and HLA in healthy donors. Researchers ran the PCR with 60 Vbeta and 13 Jbeta primers. Assay used: immunoSEQ multiplex PCR; TCRdb lists only in-frame clones, some missing. The sample has some 110,000 clones, around 74% seen once; the top ten hold more than 1.5%. The sequenced material came from PBMCs. These receptors were obtained from a woman between 18 and 29 years old in good health and CMV-seronegative.

CDR3 amino acids: CASSQDLSGGAREAQYF. As DNA, the CDR3 is TGCGCCAGCAGCCAAGATTTAAGCGGGGGGGCGAGAGAAGCCCAGTACTTC. This chain joins TRBV4-1 and TRBJ2-5, with 10 bases fitting TRBD2. CDR3 size: 17 residues. Trimming cost V 0 bases and J 9 bases; bases outside gene matches: 13. Germline V gene sequence: CDR1 MGHRA, CDR2 YSYEKL.

This chain connects TRBV2 to TRBJ1-4; D remains ambiguous. CDR3 length: 17 residues. In germline, CDR1 is SNHLY, CDR2 FYNNEI. V was clipped by 9 bases and J by 0 bases, with 20 bases between them. In DNA, the CDR3 is TGTGCCAGTCAGGTATCTCCGAACTTAGCAACTAATGAAAAACTGTTTTTT. This gives the protein CASQVSPNLATNEKLFF.

The V gene is TRBV2, the J gene TRBJ2-7; 7 bases match TRBD1. The J segment lost 3 bases and the V segment lost 4 bases, leaving 6 bases of the junction unmatched. Germline values: CDR1 SNHLY, CDR2 FYNNEI. The CDR3 length is 14 residues. The CDR3: CASSGLGQDYEQYF. Here the CDR3 DNA reads TGTGCCAGCAGTGGCCTAGGACAGGACTACGAGCAGTACTTC.

The CDR3 reads CASSWGQGHYEQYF. In DNA, the CDR3 is TGTGCCAGCAGTTGGGGACAGGGCCACTACGAGCAGTACTTC. The J gene is TRBJ2-7, the V gene TRBV6-5; 9 positions match TRBD1. This CDR3 is 14 amino acids long. V was pared by 4 bases and J by 3 bases, with 4 bases of the junction left unmatched. The germline CDR1 and CDR2 sequences are MNHEY and SVGAGI.

The rearrangement links TRBV5-1 to TRBJ1-5; 7 bases are a match to TRBD1. The CDR3 is made up of 17 amino acids. CDR1 is SGHRS and CDR2 is YFSETQ in the germline V gene. The J segment lost 0 bases and the V segment lost 4 bases, leaving 10 bases of the junction unmatched. CDR3: CASSPGGTADSNQPQHF. CDR3 nucleotides: TGCGCCAGCAGCCCCGGTGGGACAGCGGATAGCAATCAGCCCCAGCATTTT.